A single sample is the source of the 18 T cell receptor beta chains below, sequenced in a study of blood T cell repertoires in COVID-19 (dated by TCRdb to about 2020). Preparation of the library involved the immunoSEQ multiplex PCR assay. The source is immuneACCESS, and TCRdb retained only in-frame sequences with V and J called. Part of the clones is not carried over; for the studies checked, unresolved V genes explain less than half of this, and the remainder is unexplained. The sample table records 150,000 to 200,000 clones; 70% to 90% of these occur just once. The ten biggest clones cover about 10% of the sample. The sample was peripheral blood. The source of these receptors is a woman aged 60-70 years with COVID-19, enrolled during active disease.

This chain connects TRBV15 to TRBJ1-5; 7 nucleotides align to TRBD1. Germline trimming cut 2 bases from V and 6 bases from J; bases unmatched to any gene: 7. The CDR3 contains 15 residues. Germline V gene sequence: CDR1 LNHNV, CDR2 YYDKDF (reference sequence). In DNA form, the CDR3 reads TGTGCCACCAGCAGAAGTGGACAGGTATCTCAGCCCCAGCATTTT. This translates into CATSRSGQVSQPQHF.

V is TRBV24-1 and J is TRBJ2-3, with D tentatively TRBD2 (6 bases). Trimming left V 12 bases short and J 2 bases short, with 14 bases between. Germline V CDR1 and CDR2: KGHDR, SFDVKD. CDR3 size: 13 residues. CDR3 sequence reads: CASSRGYTDTQYF. The CDR3 bases are TGTGCCTCCTCGCGGGGCTACACAGATACGCAGTATTTT.

The chain couples TRBV9 to TRBJ1-6; tentative D call: TRBD1 (6 bases). This CDR3 comprises 13 residues. Germline V lookup: CDR1 SGDLS, CDR2 YYNGEE. V shed 3 bases and J shed 7 bases, with 8 bases lying between them. The CDR3 protein is CASSADRNSPLHF. The CDR3 DNA reads as TGTGCCAGCAGCGCCGACAGGAATTCACCCCTCCACTTT.

The chain carries TRBV6-2 or TRBV6-3 and TRBJ2-7; 7 bases match TRBD2. The ends lost 6 bases at V and 0 bases at J; junction bases unmatched: 8. Germline V lookup: CDR1 MNHEY, CDR2 SVGEGT. The CDR3 covers 15 residues. The CDR3 is CASSLGTTASYEQYF. In DNA, the CDR3 is TGTGCCAGCAGCCTGGGGACTACCGCCTCCTACGAGCAGTACTTC.

The J gene is TRBJ1-6, the V gene TRBV18, with 7 positions matching TRBD1. The CDR3 loop spans 13 amino acids. With 3 bases clipped from V and 11 bases from J, the junction kept 4 bases outside the gene matches. CDR1 and CDR2 (germline): KGHSH, LQKENI. CDR3 coding DNA: TGTGCCAGCTCACCCAAGACAGGGACACCCCTCCACTTT. Translation gives CASSPKTGTPLHF.

The chain is built from TRBV6-5 and TRBJ2-2; 8 nucleotides match TRBD1. Germline-derived CDR1 and CDR2 are MNHEY and SVGAGI. Trimming cost V 6 bases and J 4 bases; bases outside gene matches: 7. The CDR3 loop spans 15 amino acids. The CDR3 coding sequence is TGTGCCAGCAGGACGACAGGGGTTGGCACCGGGGAGCTGTTTTTT. Its translation: CASRTTGVGTGELFF.

J is TRBJ2-7 and V is TRBV7-9; 14 bases align to TRBD2. CDR1 and CDR2 (germline): SEHNR, FQNEAQ (reference sequence). J lost 5 bases, V lost 3 bases, and 9 bases had no gene match. This CDR3 has 17 residues. CDR3 nucleotides: TGTGCCAGCAGCTTTTCATTGGGGACTAGCGGGAGCCACGAGCAGTACTTC. The encoded protein is CASSFSLGTSGSHEQYF.

J is TRBJ2-1 and V is TRBV2; D is possibly TRBD2 (6 bases). Trimming left V 6 bases short and J 3 bases short, with 15 bases between. The length of the CDR3 is 15 residues. The V gene's germline CDR1 is SNHLY and CDR2 FYNNEI. CDR3 sequence (DNA): TGTGCCAGCAGGAAAGGGGCGGGAAGCTACAATGAGCAGTTCTTC. Translation: CASRKGAGSYNEQFF. The complete variable domain, with remaining parts taken from reference TRBV2 and TRBJ2-1, reads EPEVTQTPSHQVTQMGQEVILRCVPISNHLYFYWYRQILGQKVEFLVSFYNNEISEKSEIFDDQFSVERPDGSNFTLKIRSTKLEDSAMYFCASRKGAGSYNEQFFGPGTRLTVL.

This chain uses TRBV19 with TRBJ1-1; D possibly corresponds to TRBD1 (5 bases). V lost 5 bases to trimming and J lost 4 bases, with 17 bases between them. CDR1 is LNHDA, CDR2 SQIVND, per germline (reference sequence). This CDR3 region has 15 residues. As DNA, the CDR3 is TGTGCCAGTAGTCCCCAGAAGGGGATCGGCACTGAAGCTTTCTTT. Translation gives CASSPQKGIGTEAFF.

The chain recombines TRBV4-2 with TRBJ1-1; tentative D call: TRBD1 (5 bases). V was cut by 1 base and J by 3 bases, with 9 bases left in between. Germline-derived CDR1 and CDR2 are LGHNA and YNFKEQ. CDR3 length equals 14 residues. The DNA of the CDR3 is TGTGCCAGCAGCCAAGCCAGGGCATACACTGAAGCTTTCTTT. Translation: CASSQARAYTEAFF.

This clone was seen only once. This chain uses TRBV5-5 with TRBJ1-1, with 8 bases lining up with TRBD1. The germline gives CDR1 SGHKS, CDR2 YYEKEE (reference sequence). Losses at the gene ends were 2 bases for V and 0 bases for J; bases not matched to a gene: 9. The length of the CDR3 is 17 residues. Here the CDR3 reads CASSFTAGGSMNTEAFF. The CDR3 DNA reads as TGTGCCAGCAGCTTTACAGCAGGGGGCTCAATGAACACTGAAGCTTTCTTT.

This rearrangement joins TRBV18 to TRBJ1-2; 7 positions agree with TRBD1. The CDR3 is 15 amino acids. The J segment lost 4 bases and the V segment lost 0 bases, leaving 5 bases of the junction unmatched. Germline values: CDR1 KGHSH, CDR2 LQKENI. The CDR3 spells CASSPPRGQPYGYTF. The DNA for the CDR3 is TGTGCCAGCTCACCACCAAGGGGACAGCCCTATGGCTACACCTTC.

This chain connects TRBV27 to TRBJ1-1; TRBD1 agrees at 10 bases. Germline CDR1 is MNHEY and CDR2 is SMNVEV (reference sequence). This CDR3 comprises 17 residues. V lost 11 bases and J lost 0; bases outside the gene matches: 15. CDR3 nucleotides: TGTGCCTCGAGATACCGGGACAGGGGCCTCATGAACACTGAAGCTTTCTTT. This encodes CASRYRDRGLMNTEAFF.

This chain uses TRBV19 with TRBJ2-3, with TRBD2 as a possible D gene (5 bases). The CDR3 contains 15 residues. CDR1 and CDR2 (germline): LNHDA, SQIVND (reference sequence). Trimming removed 0 bases from V and 3 bases from J, with 10 bases in between. DNA of the CDR3: TGTGCCAGTAGTATAGATCGGTGGAGGACAGATACGCAGTATTTT. It translates to CASSIDRWRTDTQYF.

The rearrangement links TRBV11-2 to TRBJ2-5, with TRBD2 as a possible D gene (5 bases). The CDR3 consists of 15 residues. Between the trimmed V and J ends, which lost 2 bases and 4 bases, there was a span of 14 bases. CDR1 and CDR2 (germline): SGHAT, FQNNGV. CDR3 coding DNA: TGTGCCAGCAGCTTATTCCACCCTCGGGGAGAGACCCAGTACTTC. This translates into CASSLFHPRGETQYF.

The chain recombines TRBV25-1 with TRBJ1-1, with 7 nucleotides matching TRBD1. CDR1 and CDR2 from the germline V gene are MGHDK and SYGVNS. The CDR3 is made up of 14 amino acids. J was trimmed by 6 bases and V by 6 bases; bases with no gene match: 10. CDR3 region: CASRFTGDLAEAFF. The CDR3 DNA sequence: TGTGCCAGCAGGTTTACAGGGGATTTGGCTGAAGCTTTCTTT.

The chain joins TRBV14 to TRBJ1-2; 9 bases line up with TRBD1. CDR1 and CDR2 from the germline V gene are SGHDN and FVKESK. Trimming at V came to 4 bases and at J to 6 bases, leaving 15 bases not matched to a gene. The CDR3 is 17 amino acids. Written as DNA, the CDR3 is TGTGCCAGCAGCCCCCTGAGGGGTCTACAGGGGGCGGATGGCTACACCTTC. It yields the protein CASSPLRGLQGADGYTF.

V gene TRBV5-4 combines with J gene TRBJ2-1, with 9 positions matching TRBD2. Germline V gene data show CDR1 as SGHNT and CDR2 as YYREEE (reference sequence). The J segment lost 2 bases and the V segment lost 0 bases, leaving 9 bases of the junction unmatched. This CDR3 contains 18 residues. This CDR3 reads CASSLGISGREAYNEQFF. In nucleotides, the CDR3 is TGTGCCAGCAGCTTGGGTATTAGCGGGAGAGAAGCCTACAATGAGCAGTTCTTC.